This T cell receptor beta chain derives from a study of PD-L1 blockade in urothelial cancer. Study details: Administration of atezolizumab to patients began around 2014, at 1,200 mg intravenously every 3 weeks. Patients with male sex and bladder-origin urothelial cancer accounted for about nine tenths of the roughly 29 enrolled. Study-wide results and caveats: Below-median pretreatment blood TCR clonality was a predictor of better survival.

Note on this clone: The antigen remains unidentified.

Trimming removed 4 bases from V and 0 bases from J, with 15 bases in between. The CDR3 length is 16 residues. The germline gives CDR1 SGHNT, CDR2 YYREEE (reference sequence). TCRdb's table, derived via immunoSEQ multiplex PCR, lists solely in-frame clones and lacks some. Among approximately 63,000 clones, 80% to 90% were seen once, and the ten largest hold about 1.6%. Time point meaning: pretreatment peripheral blood. This clonotype was obtained from a man aged 65-85 years with urothelial cancer. V and J are TRBV5-4 and TRBJ2-3; D is unclear. Material: PBMCs, obtained around atezolizumab (anti-PD-L1) treatment. This CDR3 is CASSPRSGRSTDTQYF. The DNA for the CDR3 is TGTGCCAGCAGCCCACGCTCGGGTCGGAGCACAGATACGCAGTATTTT.